The table lists the clone carrying this T cell receptor (beta chain) with a few counts. This record comes from a study of cytomegalovirus exposure and HLA in healthy donors. The CDR3 runs 16 residues. V was trimmed by 1 base and J by 4 bases, leaving 14 bases between them. Germline V gene sequence: CDR1 SGHTA, CDR2 FQGNSA. Primers: 60 Vbeta forward and 13 Jbeta reverse. The data were produced by immunoSEQ multiplex PCR, yet TCRdb's version contains in-frame clones alone and is incomplete. The table includes over 100,000 clones, around 70% detected once. The J gene is TRBJ1-5, the V gene TRBV7-2; D remains unclear. The sequenced material came from PBMCs. The clonotype comes from a woman aged 40 to 50 in good health and CMV-seropositive. This chain's CDR3 is CASSLVQQVINQPQHF. The CDR3 bases are TGTGCCAGCAGCTTAGTTCAGCAGGTGATTAATCAGCCCCAGCATTTT.